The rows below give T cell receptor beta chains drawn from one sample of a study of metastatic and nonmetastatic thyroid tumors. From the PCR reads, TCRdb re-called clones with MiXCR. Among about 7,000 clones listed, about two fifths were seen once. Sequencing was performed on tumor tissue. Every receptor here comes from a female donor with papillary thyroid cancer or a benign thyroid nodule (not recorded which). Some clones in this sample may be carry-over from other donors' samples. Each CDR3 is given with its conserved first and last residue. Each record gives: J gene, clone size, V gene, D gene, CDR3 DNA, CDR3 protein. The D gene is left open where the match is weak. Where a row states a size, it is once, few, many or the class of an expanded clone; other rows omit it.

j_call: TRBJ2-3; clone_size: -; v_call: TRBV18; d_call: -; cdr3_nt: TGTGCCAGCTCACCGACGATGAGTTATACAGATACGCAGTATTTT; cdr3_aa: CASSPTMSYTDTQYF
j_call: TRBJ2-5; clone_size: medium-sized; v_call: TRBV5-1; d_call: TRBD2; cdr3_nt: TGCGCCAGCAGCTTGGCCTTTCTAGCGGGAGTCGGAGAGACCCAGTACTTC; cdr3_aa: CASSLAFLAGVGETQYF
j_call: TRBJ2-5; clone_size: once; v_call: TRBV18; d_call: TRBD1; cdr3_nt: TGTGCCAGTTCCCACAGGGGGCGCGGGGAGACCCAGTACTTC; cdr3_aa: CASSHRGRGETQYF
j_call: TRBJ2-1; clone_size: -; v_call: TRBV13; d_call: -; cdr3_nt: TGTGCCAGCAGCTTAGAGGGGGTACCTTACAATGAGCAGTTCTTC; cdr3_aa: CASSLEGVPYNEQFF
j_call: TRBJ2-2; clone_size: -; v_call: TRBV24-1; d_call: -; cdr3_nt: TGTGCCACCAGTTACCCTCGGACGGTCCTGGCCTGGGAGCTGTTTTTT; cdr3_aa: CATSYPRTVLAWELFF
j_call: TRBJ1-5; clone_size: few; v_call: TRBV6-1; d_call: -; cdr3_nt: TGTGCCAGCAGGTCCAATGGGTGCGATCATCCCCAGCATTTT; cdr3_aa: CASRSNGCDHPQHF
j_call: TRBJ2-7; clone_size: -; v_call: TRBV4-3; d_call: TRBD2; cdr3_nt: TGCGCCAGCAGCCCCCTGGCAGCGGGAGGCGAGCAGTACTTC; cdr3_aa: CASSPLAAGGEQYF
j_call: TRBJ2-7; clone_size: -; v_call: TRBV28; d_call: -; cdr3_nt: TGTGCCAGCAGACCCACTGTCCGGGAGCAGTACTTC; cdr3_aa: CASRPTVREQYF
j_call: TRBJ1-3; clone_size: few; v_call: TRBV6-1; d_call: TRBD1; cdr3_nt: TGTGCCAGCAGTTTAGACAGGGCATCTGGAAACACCATATATTTT; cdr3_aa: CASSLDRASGNTIYF
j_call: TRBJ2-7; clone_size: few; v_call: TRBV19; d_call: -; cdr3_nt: TGTGCCAGTAGTATAGGACCGCAGACCTACGAGCAGTACTTC; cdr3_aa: CASSIGPQTYEQYF
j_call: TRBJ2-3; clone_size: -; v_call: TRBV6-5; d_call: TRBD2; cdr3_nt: TGTGCCAGCAAGGGGCTAGCGGCAGATACGCAGTATTTT; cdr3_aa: CASKGLAADTQYF
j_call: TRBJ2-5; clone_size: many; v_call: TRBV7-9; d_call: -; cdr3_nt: TGTGCCAGCAGCTTAGCGGTAATGGACGGAGAGACCCAGTACTTC; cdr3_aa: CASSLAVMDGETQYF
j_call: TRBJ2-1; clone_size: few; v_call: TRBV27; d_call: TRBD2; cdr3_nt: TGTGCCACCGGGTCAGCGGGAGGTACTGAGCAGTTCTTC; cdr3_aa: CATGSAGGTEQFF
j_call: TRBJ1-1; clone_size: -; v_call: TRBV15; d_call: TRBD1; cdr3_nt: TGTGCCACCAGCAAACAAAACAGGGGGATCACTGAAGCTTTCTTT; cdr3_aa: CATSKQNRGITEAFF
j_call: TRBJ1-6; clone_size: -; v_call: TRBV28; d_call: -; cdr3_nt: TGTGCCAGCAGTTTACAGGTGGACTCCTATAATTCACCCCTCCACTTT; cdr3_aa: CASSLQVDSYNSPLHF
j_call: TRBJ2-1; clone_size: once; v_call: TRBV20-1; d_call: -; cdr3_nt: TGCAGTGCCCGAAAAACGGGGTCTTGGTACAATGAGCAGTTCTTC; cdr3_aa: CSARKTGSWYNEQFF
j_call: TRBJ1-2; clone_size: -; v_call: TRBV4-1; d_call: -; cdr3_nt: TGCGCCAGCAGCCAAGTCAGGCGAAGGGGTTTCACTAACTATGGCTACACCTTC; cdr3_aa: CASSQVRRRGFTNYGYTF
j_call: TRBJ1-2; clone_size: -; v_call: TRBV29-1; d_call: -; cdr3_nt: TGCAGCGTTTCCGGGTCCTTACTGGAGGGCTACACCTTC; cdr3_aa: CSVSGSLLEGYTF
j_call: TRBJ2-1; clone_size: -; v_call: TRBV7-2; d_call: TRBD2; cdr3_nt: TGTGCCAGCATCCTTAGCGGGACGGACAATGAGCAGTTCTTC; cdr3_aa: CASILSGTDNEQFF
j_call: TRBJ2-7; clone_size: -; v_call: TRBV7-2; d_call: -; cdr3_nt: TGTGCCAGCAGCTTAGGGGGGTGGGGGCACGAGCAGTACTTC; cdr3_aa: CASSLGGWGHEQYF
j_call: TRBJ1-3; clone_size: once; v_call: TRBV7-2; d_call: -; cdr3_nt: TGTGCCAGCAGCACGGAAGTCTCTGGAAACACCATATATTTT; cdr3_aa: CASSTEVSGNTIYF
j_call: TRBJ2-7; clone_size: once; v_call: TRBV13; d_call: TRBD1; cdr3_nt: TGTGCCGGCAGCTCCGCGCTAACCGGGACAGCCTACGATCAGTACTTC; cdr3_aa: CAGSSALTGTAYDQYF
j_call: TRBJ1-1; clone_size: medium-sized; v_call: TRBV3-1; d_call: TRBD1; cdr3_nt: TGTGCCAGCAGCCCTCCCCCCACAGGGGGCGCGTACACTGAAGCTTTTTTT; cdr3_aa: CASSPPPTGGAYTEAFF
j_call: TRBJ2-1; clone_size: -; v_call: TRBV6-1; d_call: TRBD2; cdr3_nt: TGTGCCAGCAGTGACTCTCTAGCGGGAGGTAATGAGCAGTTCTTC; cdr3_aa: CASSDSLAGGNEQFF
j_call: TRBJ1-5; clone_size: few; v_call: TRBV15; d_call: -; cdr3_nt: TGTGCCACCAGCAGAGATGAGGGGGTTGGTCAGCCCCAGCATTTT; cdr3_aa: CATSRDEGVGQPQHF
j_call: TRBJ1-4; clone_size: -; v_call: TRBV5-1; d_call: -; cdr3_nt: TGCGCCAGCAGTTCTCAAGGCGCCCCGGGGGAGGATGAAAAACTGTTTTTT; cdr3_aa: CASSSQGAPGEDEKLFF
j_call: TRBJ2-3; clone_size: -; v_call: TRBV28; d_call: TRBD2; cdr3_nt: TGTGCCAGCAGTTCTAGCGGGCCTAGCACAGATACGCAGTATTTT; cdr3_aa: CASSSSGPSTDTQYF
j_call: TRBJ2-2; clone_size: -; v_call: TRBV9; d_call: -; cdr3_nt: TGTGCCAGCAGCGTAGATGAGAGCCCCGGGGAGCTGTTTTTT; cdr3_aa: CASSVDESPGELFF
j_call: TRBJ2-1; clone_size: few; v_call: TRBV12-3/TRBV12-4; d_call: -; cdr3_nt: TGTGCCAGCAGTTTAGTTTTGGGGTTGGGCTACAATGAGCAGTTCTTC; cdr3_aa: CASSLVLGLGYNEQFF
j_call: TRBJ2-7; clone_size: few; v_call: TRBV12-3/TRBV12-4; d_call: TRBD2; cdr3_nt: TGTGCCAGCATCCTTAGCGGGAGCCACGAGCAGTACTTC; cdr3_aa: CASILSGSHEQYF
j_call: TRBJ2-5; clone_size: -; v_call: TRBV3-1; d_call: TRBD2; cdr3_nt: TGTGCCAGCAGCCAAGATCCGGGACTAGACCTCCAAGAGACCCAGTACTTC; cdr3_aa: CASSQDPGLDLQETQYF
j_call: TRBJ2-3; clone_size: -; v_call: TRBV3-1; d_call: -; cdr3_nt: TGTGCCAGCAGCCATACGGGCCTCACAGATACGCAGTATTTT; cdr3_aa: CASSHTGLTDTQYF
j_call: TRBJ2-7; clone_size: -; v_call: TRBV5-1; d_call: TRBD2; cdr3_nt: TGCGCCAGCAGCTTGGCCAGTCTAGCGGGAGGGTCCTACGAGCAGTACTTC; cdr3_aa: CASSLASLAGGSYEQYF
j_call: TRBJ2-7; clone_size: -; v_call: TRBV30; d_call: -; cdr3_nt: TGTGCCTGGAGGGCAGACACCTACGAGCAGTACTTC; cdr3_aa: CAWRADTYEQYF
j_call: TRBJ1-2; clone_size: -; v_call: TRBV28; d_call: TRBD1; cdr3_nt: TGTGCCAGCAGCATCCCCCAGGGGGCTCGTGGCTACACCTTC; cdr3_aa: CASSIPQGARGYTF
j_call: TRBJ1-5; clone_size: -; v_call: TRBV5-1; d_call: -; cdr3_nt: TGCGCCAGCAGCTTGGAAGGGAACAACGATCAGCCCCAGCATTTT; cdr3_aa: CASSLEGNNDQPQHF
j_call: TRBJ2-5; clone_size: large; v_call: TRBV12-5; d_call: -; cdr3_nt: TGTGCTAGTGTCATCTTGGGAGAGACCCAGTACTTC; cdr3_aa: CASVILGETQYF
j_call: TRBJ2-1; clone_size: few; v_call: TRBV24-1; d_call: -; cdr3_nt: TGTGCCACCAGTGACTGGAAAGGCACCAACAATGAGCAGTTCTTC; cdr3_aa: CATSDWKGTNNEQFF
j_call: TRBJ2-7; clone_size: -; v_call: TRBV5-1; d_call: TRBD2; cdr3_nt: TGCGCCAGCAGCTCGACTAGCGGGGCCTACGAGCAGTACTTC; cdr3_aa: CASSSTSGAYEQYF
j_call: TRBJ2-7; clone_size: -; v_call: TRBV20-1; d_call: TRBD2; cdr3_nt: TGCAGTGCTAGAGCGGGACTAGCGGGAGCGGTACCCTACGAGCAGTACTTC; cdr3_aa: CSARAGLAGAVPYEQYF
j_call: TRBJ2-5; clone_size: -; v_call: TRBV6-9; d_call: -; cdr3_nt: TGTGCCAGCAGTTTTAGTGAGGAGGTTGGGACCCAGTACTTC; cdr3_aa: CASSFSEEVGTQYF
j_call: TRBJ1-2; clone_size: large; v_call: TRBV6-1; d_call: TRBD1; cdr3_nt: TGTGCCAGCAGTGATATCTCGACAGGGTCGGGAGGCTACACCTTC; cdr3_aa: CASSDISTGSGGYTF
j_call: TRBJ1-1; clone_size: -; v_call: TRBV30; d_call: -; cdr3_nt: TGTGCCTGGAGGAGCAGGGGAGGGGGCACTGAAGCTTTCTTT; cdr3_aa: CAWRSRGGGTEAFF
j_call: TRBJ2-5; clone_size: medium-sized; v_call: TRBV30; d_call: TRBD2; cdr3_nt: TGTGCCTGGAGGGGGGAAGCGGGAGGGCCCCAGTACTTC; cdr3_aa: CAWRGEAGGPQYF
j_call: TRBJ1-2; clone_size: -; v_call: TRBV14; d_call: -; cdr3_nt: TGTGCCAGCAGCATCGACAGGAACTATGGCTACACCTTC; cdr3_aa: CASSIDRNYGYTF
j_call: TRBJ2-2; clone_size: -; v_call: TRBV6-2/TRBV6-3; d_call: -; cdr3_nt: TGTGCCAGCAGTTACGGGGGGTCAGTCATCGGTCGGAAAAACACCGGGGAGCTGTTTTTT; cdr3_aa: CASSYGGSVIGRKNTGELFF
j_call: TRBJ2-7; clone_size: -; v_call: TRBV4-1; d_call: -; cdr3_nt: TGCGCCAGCAGCCAAGATGCGACAGTTTCCTACGAGCGGTACTTC; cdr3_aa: CASSQDATVSYERYF
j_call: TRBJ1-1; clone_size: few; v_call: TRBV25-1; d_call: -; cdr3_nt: TGTGCCAGCAGTGAAGGTCTGAACACTGAAGCTTTCTTT; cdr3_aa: CASSEGLNTEAFF